The 4 T cell receptor beta chains presented below share a single source sample, sequenced in a study of blood T cell repertoires in COVID-19. The repertoire was sequenced with immunoSEQ multiplex PCR; TCRdb's copy has only in-frame clones and lacks some. The sample includes about 300,000 clones, approximately 84% of them seen just once. The sample taken for sequencing was PBMCs or T cells enriched from blood (not recorded which). The origin of the receptors is a young woman who had recovered from COVID-19.

The chain joins TRBV28 to TRBJ2-7; 9 bases are shared with TRBD1. Germline assignment: CDR1 MDHEN and CDR2 SYDVKM. J gave up 0 bases and V 3 bases, and 9 bases lay outside the gene matches. The CDR3 sequence is 17 residues long. The CDR3 nucleotides are TGTGCCAGCAGTTTCGGGGACAGGGTGGGGAACTCCTACGAGCAGTACTTC. Translating it yields CASSFGDRVGNSYEQYF.

The genes are TRBV4-1 and TRBJ1-5; no definite D call. From germline, CDR1 is MGHRA and CDR2 YSYEKL. The V end was cut by 0 bases, the J end by 0 bases, with 6 bases between. This CDR3 region has 15 residues. This chain's CDR3 is CASSQDGGSNQPQHF. For the CDR3, the DNA is TGCGCCAGCAGCCAAGACGGTGGTAGCAATCAGCCCCAGCATTTT.

On this clone itself: Other DNA sequences from this sample encode an identical CDR3 as well. The chain uses TRBV5-1 and TRBJ1-1; TRBD1 matches 9 bases. With 4 bases clipped from V and 1 base from J, the junction kept 2 bases outside the gene matches. Germline V gene sequence: CDR1 SGHRS, CDR2 YFSETQ. The CDR3 length is 14 residues. The CDR3 here is CASSGGQGNTEAFF. The DNA for the CDR3 is TGCGCCAGCAGCGGGGGACAGGGGAACACTGAAGCTTTCTTT.

The rearrangement joins TRBV7-9 to TRBJ2-2, with D possibly TRBD1 on 6 matching bases. Germline V gene lookup returns CDR1 SEHNR and CDR2 FQNEAQ (reference sequence). This CDR3 spans 18 amino acids. Trimming pared 4 bases from V and 0 bases from J, leaving 18 bases between. DNA of the CDR3: TGTGCCAGCAGCTCCCCAACGTTACAGGGTTCGAACACCGGGGAGCTGTTTTTT. Residues: CASSSPTLQGSNTGELFF.